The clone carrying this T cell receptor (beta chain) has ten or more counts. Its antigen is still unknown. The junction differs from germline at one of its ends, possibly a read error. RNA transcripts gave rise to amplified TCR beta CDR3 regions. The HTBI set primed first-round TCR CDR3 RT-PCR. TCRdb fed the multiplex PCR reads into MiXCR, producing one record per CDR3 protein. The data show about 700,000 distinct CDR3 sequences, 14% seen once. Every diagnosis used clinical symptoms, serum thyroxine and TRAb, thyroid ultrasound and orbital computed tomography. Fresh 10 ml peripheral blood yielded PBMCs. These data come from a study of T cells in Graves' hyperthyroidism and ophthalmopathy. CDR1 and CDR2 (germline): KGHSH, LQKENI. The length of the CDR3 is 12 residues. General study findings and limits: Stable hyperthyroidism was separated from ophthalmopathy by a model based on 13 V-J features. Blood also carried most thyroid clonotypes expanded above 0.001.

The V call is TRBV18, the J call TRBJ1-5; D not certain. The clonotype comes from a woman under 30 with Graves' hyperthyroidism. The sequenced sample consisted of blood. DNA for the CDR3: TGTGCCAGCTCACCAGGGAATCGGCCCCAGCATTTT. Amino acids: CASSPGNRPQHF. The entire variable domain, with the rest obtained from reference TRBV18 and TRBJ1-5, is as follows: NAGVMQNPRHLVRRRGQEARLRCSPMKGHSHVYWYRQLPEEGLKFMVYLQKENIIDESGMPKERFSAEFPKEGPSILRIQQVVRGDSAAYFCASSPGNRPQHFGDGTRLSIL.